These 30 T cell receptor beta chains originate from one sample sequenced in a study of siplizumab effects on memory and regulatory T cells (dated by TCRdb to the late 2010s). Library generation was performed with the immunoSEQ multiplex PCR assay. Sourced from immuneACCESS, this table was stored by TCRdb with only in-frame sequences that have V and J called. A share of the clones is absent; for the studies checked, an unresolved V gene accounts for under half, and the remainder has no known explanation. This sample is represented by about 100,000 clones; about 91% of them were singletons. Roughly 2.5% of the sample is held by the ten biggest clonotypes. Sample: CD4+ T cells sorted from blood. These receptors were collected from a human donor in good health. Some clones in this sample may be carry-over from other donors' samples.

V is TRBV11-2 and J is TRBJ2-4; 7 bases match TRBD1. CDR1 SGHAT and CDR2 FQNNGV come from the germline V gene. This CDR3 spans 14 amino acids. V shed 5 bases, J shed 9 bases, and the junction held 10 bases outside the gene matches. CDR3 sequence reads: CASSPPEQGTIQYF. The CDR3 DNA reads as TGTGCCAGCAGCCCACCCGAACAGGGGACCATTCAGTACTTC.

DNA for the CDR3: TGTGCCAGTAGTTCCCCGGGACAGGGGTCTGGAAACACCATATATTTT. This encodes CASSSPGQGSGNTIYF. The V and J genes are TRBV19 and TRBJ1-3; 10 bases line up with TRBD1. The V and J ends lost 5 bases and 1 base, in that order; junction bases with no gene match: 5. This CDR3 comprises 16 residues. Germline V gene data show CDR1 as LNHDA and CDR2 as SQIVND (reference sequence).

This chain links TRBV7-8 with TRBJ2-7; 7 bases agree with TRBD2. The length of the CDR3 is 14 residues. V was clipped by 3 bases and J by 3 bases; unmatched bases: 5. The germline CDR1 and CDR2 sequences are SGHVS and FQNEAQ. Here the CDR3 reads CASSFGGTFYEQYF. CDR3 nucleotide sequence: TGTGCCAGCAGCTTCGGGGGGACCTTCTACGAGCAGTACTTC.

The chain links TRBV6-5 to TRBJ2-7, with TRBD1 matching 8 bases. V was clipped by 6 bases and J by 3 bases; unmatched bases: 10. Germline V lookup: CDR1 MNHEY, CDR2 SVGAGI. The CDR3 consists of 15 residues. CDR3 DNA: TGTGCCAGCAGGCCCGCCCGGGACAGGTTCTACGAGCAGTACTTC. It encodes CASRPARDRFYEQYF.

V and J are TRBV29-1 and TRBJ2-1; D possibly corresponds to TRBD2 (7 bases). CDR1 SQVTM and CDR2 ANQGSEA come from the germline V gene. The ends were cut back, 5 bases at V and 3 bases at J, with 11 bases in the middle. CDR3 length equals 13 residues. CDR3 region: CSVRGGGYNEQFF. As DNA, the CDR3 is TGCAGCGTTAGGGGAGGGGGCTACAATGAGCAGTTCTTC.

The CDR3 region is CASSLRNSGSSYEQYF. DNA of the CDR3: TGCGCCAGCAGCCTGCGTAATAGCGGGTCCTCCTACGAGCAGTACTTC. V usage is TRBV5-1 and J usage is TRBJ2-7; 7 bases line up with TRBD2. V was clipped by 4 bases and J by 0 bases; unmatched bases: 10. This CDR3 has 16 amino acids. Germline-derived CDR1 and CDR2 are SGHRS and YFSETQ. The full variable domain, its missing parts supplied by reference TRBV5-1 and TRBJ2-7, is KAGVTQTPRYLIKTRGQQVTLSCSPISGHRSVSWYQQTPGQGLQFLFEYFSETQRNKGNFPGRFSGRQFSNSRSEMNVSTLELGDSALYLCASSLRNSGSSYEQYFGPGTRLTVT.

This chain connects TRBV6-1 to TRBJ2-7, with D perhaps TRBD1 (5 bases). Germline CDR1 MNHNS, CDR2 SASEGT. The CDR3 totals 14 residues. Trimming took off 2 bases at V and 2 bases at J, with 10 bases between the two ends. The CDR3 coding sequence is TGTGCCAGCAGTGAACAGGGTATGGCCTACGAGCAGTACTTC. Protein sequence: CASSEQGMAYEQYF.

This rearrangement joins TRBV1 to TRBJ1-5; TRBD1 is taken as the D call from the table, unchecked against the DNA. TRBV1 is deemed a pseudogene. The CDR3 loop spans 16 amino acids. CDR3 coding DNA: TGCACCAGCAGCCAGGGTACAGGGGGGCTCAATCAGCCCCAGCATTTT. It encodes CTSSQGTGGLNQPQHF.

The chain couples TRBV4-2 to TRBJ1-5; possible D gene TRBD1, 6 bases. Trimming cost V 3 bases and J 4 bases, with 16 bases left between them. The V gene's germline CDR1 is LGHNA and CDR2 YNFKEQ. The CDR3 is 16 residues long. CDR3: CASSQPGTTTNQPQHF. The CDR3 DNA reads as TGTGCCAGCAGCCAGCCTGGGACAACTACTAATCAGCCCCAGCATTTT.

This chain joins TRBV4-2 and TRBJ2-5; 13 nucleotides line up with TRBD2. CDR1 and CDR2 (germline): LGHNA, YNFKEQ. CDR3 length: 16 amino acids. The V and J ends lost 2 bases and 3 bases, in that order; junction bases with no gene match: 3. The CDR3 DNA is TGTGCCAGCAGCCAAACTAGCGGGAGGGTGGAAGAGACCCAGTACTTC. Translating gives CASSQTSGRVEETQYF.

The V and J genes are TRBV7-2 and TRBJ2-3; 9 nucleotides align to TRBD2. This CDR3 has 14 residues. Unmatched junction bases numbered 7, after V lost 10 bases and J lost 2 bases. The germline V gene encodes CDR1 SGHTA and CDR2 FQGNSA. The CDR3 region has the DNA TGTGCCAACCGGGCTAGCGGGAACACAGATACGCAGTATTTT. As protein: CANRASGNTDTQYF.

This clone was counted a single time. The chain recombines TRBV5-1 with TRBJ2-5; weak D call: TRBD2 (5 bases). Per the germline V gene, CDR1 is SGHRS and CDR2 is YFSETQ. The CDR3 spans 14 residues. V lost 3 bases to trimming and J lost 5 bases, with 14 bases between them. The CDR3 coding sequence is TGCGCCAGCAGCTACGCCGGGATCGGGGAGACCCAGTACTTC. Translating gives CASSYAGIGETQYF. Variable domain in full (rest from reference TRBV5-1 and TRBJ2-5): KAGVTQTPRYLIKTRGQQVTLSCSPISGHRSVSWYQQTPGQGLQFLFEYFSETQRNKGNFPGRFSGRQFSNSRSEMNVSTLELGDSALYLCASSYAGIGETQYFGPGTRLLVL.

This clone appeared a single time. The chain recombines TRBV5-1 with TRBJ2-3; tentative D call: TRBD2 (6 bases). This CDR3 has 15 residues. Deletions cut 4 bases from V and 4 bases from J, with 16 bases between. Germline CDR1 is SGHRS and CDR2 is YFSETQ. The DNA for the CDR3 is TGCGCCAGCAGCCGGGCGGAGGGCACAGCAGATACGCAGTATTTT. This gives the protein CASSRAEGTADTQYF.

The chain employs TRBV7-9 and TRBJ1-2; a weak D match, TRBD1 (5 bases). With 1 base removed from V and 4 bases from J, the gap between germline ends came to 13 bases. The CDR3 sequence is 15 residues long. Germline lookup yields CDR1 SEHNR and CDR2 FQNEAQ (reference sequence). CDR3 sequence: CASSLGGVSGYGYTF. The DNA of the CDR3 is TGTGCCAGCAGCTTAGGAGGGGTTTCGGGCTATGGCTACACCTTC.

CDR3 DNA sequence: TGCAGCGTTCGATCCCAGGAGTTACCAGGGTTTCACGAGCAGTACTTC. This translates into CSVRSQELPGFHEQYF. V gene TRBV29-1 combines with J gene TRBJ2-7; possibly TRBD1 for D (5 bases). The germline V gene encodes CDR1 SQVTM and CDR2 ANQGSEA. The CDR3 covers 16 residues. V gave up 5 bases and J gave up 5 bases, with 25 bases separating them.

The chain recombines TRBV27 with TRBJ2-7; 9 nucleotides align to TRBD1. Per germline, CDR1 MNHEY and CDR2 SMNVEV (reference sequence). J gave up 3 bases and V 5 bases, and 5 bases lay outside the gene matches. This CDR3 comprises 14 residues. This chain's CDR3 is CASSRQGGIYEQYF. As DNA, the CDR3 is TGTGCCAGCAGTCGACAGGGGGGAATCTACGAGCAGTACTTC.

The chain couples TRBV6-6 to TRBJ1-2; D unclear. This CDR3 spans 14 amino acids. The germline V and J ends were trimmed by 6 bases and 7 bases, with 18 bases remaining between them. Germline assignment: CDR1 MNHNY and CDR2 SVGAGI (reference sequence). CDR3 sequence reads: CASRGWGLQTGYTF. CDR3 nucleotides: TGTGCCAGCAGAGGGTGGGGTCTACAAACTGGCTACACCTTC.

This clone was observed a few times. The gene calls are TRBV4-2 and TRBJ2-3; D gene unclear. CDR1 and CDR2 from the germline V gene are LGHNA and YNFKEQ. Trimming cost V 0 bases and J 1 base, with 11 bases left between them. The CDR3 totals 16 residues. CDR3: CASSQEARAGTDTQYF. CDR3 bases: TGTGCCAGCAGCCAAGAAGCCCGGGCGGGCACAGATACGCAGTATTTT.

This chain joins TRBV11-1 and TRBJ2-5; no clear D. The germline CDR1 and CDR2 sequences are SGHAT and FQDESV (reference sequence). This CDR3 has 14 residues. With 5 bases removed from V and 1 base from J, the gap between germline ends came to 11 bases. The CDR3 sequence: CASSKDPFQETQYF. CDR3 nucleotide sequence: TGTGCCAGCAGCAAAGACCCTTTCCAAGAGACCCAGTACTTC.

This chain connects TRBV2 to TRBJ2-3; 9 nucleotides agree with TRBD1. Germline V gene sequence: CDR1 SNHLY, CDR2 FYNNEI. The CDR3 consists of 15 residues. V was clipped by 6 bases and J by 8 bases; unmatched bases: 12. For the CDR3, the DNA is TGTGCCAGCAGGAGCCGGGACAGGGTGAGGGGTACGCAGTATTTT. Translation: CASRSRDRVRGTQYF.

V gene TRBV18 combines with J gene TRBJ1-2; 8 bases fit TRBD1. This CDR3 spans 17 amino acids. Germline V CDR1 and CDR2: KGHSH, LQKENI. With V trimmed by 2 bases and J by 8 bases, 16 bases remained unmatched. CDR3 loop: CASSPRGQGSSSGGYTF. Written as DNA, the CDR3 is TGTGCCAGCTCACCAAGAGGACAGGGAAGTTCTTCAGGGGGCTACACCTTC.

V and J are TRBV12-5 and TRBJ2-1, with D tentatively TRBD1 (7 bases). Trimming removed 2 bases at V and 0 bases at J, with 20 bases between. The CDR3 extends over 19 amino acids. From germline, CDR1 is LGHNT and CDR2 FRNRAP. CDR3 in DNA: TGTGCTAGTGGTTTGAATCTAGAATGGGGGGACAGCTCCTACAATGAGCAGTTCTTC. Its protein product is CASGLNLEWGDSSYNEQFF.

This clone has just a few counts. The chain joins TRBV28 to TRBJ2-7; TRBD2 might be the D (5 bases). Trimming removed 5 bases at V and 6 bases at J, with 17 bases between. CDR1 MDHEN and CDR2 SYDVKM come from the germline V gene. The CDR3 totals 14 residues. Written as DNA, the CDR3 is TGTGCCAGCAGTGGCCTGACGGGATTCCGCGAGCAGTACTTC. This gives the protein CASSGLTGFREQYF. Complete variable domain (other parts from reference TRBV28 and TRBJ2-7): DVKVTQSSRYLVKRTGEKVFLECVQDMDHENMFWYRQDPGLGLRLIYFSYDVKMKEKGDIPEGYSVSREKKERFSLILESASTNQTSMYLCASSGLTGFREQYFGPGTRLTVT.

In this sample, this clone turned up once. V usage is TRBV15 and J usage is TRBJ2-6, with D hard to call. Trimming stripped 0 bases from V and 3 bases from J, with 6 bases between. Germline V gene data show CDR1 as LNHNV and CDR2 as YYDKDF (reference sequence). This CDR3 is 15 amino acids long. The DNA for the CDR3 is TGTGCCACCAGCAGAGAGGGCTATGGGGCCAACGTCCTGACTTTC. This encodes CATSREGYGANVLTF.

Here the CDR3 reads CASSDLLSSYEQYF. Written as DNA, the CDR3 is TGTGCCAGCAGTGATCTATTGAGCTCCTACGAGCAGTACTTC. The gene calls are TRBV28 and TRBJ2-7; no firm D call. From germline, CDR1 is MDHEN and CDR2 SYDVKM. Trimming cost V 5 bases and J 0 bases, with 11 bases left between them. This CDR3 has 14 amino acids. The full variable domain, completed using reference TRBV28 and TRBJ2-7, is DVKVTQSSRYLVKRTGEKVFLECVQDMDHENMFWYRQDPGLGLRLIYFSYDVKMKEKGDIPEGYSVSREKKERFSLILESASTNQTSMYLCASSDLLSSYEQYFGPGTRLTVT.

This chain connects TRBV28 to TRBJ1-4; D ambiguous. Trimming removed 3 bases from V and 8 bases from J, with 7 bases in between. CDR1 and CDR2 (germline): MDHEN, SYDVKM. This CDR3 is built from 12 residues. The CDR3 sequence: CASSLAPEKLFF. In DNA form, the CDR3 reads TGTGCCAGCAGTTTGGCCCCCGAAAAACTGTTTTTT.

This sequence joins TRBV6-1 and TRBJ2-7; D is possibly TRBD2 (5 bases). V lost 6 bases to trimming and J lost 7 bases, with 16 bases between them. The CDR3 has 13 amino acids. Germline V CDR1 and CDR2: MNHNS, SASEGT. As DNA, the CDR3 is TGTGCCAGCAGCCTTGGACTCTCCCGGGAGCAGTACTTC. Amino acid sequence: CASSLGLSREQYF.

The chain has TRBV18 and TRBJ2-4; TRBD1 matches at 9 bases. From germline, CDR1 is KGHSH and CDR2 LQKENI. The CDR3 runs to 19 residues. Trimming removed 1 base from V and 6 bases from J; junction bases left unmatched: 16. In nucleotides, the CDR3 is TGTGCCAGCTCACCACGGACAGGGGCCCCCCGGATTGATAGAAACATTCAGTACTTC. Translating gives CASSPRTGAPRIDRNIQYF. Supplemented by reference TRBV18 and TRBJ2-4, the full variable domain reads NAGVMQNPRHLVRRRGQEARLRCSPMKGHSHVYWYRQLPEEGLKFMVYLQKENIIDESGMPKERFSAEFPKEGPSILRIQQVVRGDSAAYFCASSPRTGAPRIDRNIQYFGAGTRLSVL.

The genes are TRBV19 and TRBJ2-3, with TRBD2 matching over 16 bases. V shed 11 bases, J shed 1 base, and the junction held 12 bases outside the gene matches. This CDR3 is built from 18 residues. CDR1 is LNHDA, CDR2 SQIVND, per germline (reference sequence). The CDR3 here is CAVGRGTSGRAGTDTQYF. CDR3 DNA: TGTGCCGTTGGAAGGGGGACTAGCGGGAGGGCCGGCACAGATACGCAGTATTTT. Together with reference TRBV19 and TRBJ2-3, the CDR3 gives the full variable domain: DGGITQSPKYLFRKEGQNVTLSCEQNLNHDAMYWYRQDPGQGLRLIYYSQIVNDFQKGDIAEGYSVSREKKESFPLTVTSAQKNPTAFYLCAVGRGTSGRAGTDTQYFGPGTRLTVL.

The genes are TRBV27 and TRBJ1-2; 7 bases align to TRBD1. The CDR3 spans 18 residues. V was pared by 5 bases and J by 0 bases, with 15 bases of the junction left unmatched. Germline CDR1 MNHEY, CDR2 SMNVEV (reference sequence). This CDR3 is CASSASPRDRKTNYGYTF. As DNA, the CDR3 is TGTGCCAGCAGTGCATCCCCCCGGGACAGAAAAACTAACTATGGCTACACCTTC.